This T cell receptor beta chain was recorded in a study of cytomegalovirus exposure and HLA in healthy donors. Turning to the study itself: Drawn from HLA-typed donors, tens of millions of unique TCRs were held in an early data release. Study outcomes and limitations: The study designated fewer than 200 TCR beta chains cytomegalovirus-associated.

Remarks on this clone: Its antigen is not known. One end of the junction is discordant with germline, which a read error may explain.

With 60 Vbeta and 13 Jbeta primers, the PCR was carried out. Sequenced by immunoSEQ multiplex PCR; TCRdb stores in-frame clones only, minus some. Of more than 150,000 clones in the sample, about 80% were seen once. This CDR3 has 14 residues. Germline CDR1 and CDR2: SQVTM and ANQGSEA. Sequencing used PBMCs. V gene TRBV29-1 combines with J gene TRBJ2-7, with 14 bases matching TRBD2. This receptor was identified in a woman in her thirties in good health and CMV-seronegative. The CDR3 loop reads CSVTGTGLAGVQDF. DNA for the CDR3: TGCAGCGTAACAGGGACGGGACTAGCGGGAGTTCAGGACTTC.